This T cell receptor beta chain is drawn from a study of post-analysis software for immune sequencing data. Study information: Recorded disease courses covered relapsing-remitting, secondary progressive and progressive-relapsing multiple sclerosis. Some patients had no subtype annotation. Study-wide findings and caveats: Patients had higher frequencies than controls of about five TRBV segments, including TRBV5-6, TRBV5-1 and TRBV20-1. Significantly lower normalized Chao1 diversity was seen in multiple sclerosis patients than in controls. F-measure co-clustering was strong for batch-matched samples.

The table lists this clonotype with a few counts. Its antigen is unknown. The CDR3 runs 17 residues. Germline CDR1 reads SEHNR; CDR2 reads FQNEAQ (reference sequence). Trimming removed 0 bases from V and 2 bases from J, with 16 bases in between. TCR beta cDNA libraries had unique molecular identifiers. When about 0.9 to 11 million T cells were used, they gave a few hundred thousand cDNA molecules. TCRdb called the PCR reads again in MiXCR, with one record for every CDR3 protein. The table has about 430,000 distinct CDR3 sequences, approximately 37% seen once. V and J are TRBV7-9 and TRBJ2-5, with D possibly being TRBD2 (5 bases). Sequenced material: blood. This clonotype was sampled from a girl aged 2-10 years with multiple sclerosis. CDR3: CASSLAGHGTSQETQYF. For the CDR3, the DNA is TGTGCCAGCAGCTTAGCCGGCCACGGCACTAGTCAAGAGACCCAGTACTTC. Based on the CDR3 plus reference TRBV7-9 and TRBJ2-5, the full variable domain is DTGVSQNPRHKITKRGQNVTFRCDPISEHNRLYWYRQTLGQGPEFLTYFQNEAQLEKSRLLSDRFSAERPKGSFSTLEIQRTEQGDSAMYLCASSLAGHGTSQETQYFGPGTRLLVL.